This T cell receptor beta chain was captured in a study of identical twins. This clonotype was seen at least ten times. V was trimmed by 6 bases and J by 4 bases, leaving 15 bases between them. In germline, CDR1 is ENHRY, CDR2 SYGVKD. The CDR3 has 15 residues. Unique molecular identifiers were present on the cDNA, which also gained a universal primer site by template switching. Each CDR3 protein gets one entry after TCRdb re-called the 5' RACE reads with MiXCR. Among around 510,000 distinct CDR3 sequences listed, 13% to 15% were seen once. These data also featured in a second study, about yellow fever vaccine responses in identical twins.

The chain carries TRBV10-3 and TRBJ2-2; D might be TRBD1 (5 bases). This receptor was identified in a woman between 18 and 30 years old in good health. The sample comprised CD4+ T cells sorted from blood. CDR3 region: CAISGDRRTTGELFF. The DNA of the CDR3 is TGTGCCATCAGCGGAGACAGAAGAACCACCGGGGAGCTGTTTTTT.